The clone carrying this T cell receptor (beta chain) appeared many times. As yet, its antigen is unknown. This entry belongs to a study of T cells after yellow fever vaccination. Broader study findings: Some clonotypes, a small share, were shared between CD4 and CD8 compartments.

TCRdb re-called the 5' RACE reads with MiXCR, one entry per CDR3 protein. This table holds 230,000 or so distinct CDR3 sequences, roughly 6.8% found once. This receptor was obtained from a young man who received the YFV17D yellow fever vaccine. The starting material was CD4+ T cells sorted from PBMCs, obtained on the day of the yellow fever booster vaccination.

The CDR3 loop is CASSRQSQETQYF. The CDR3, as DNA: TGTGCCAGCAGTCGACAATCACAAGAGACCCAGTACTTC. The rearrangement joins TRBV27 to TRBJ2-5; D gene uncertain. Trimming pared 5 bases from V and 2 bases from J, leaving 9 bases between. The CDR3 spans 13 residues. CDR1 is MNHEY, CDR2 SMNVEV, per germline (reference sequence).